This TCR beta chain was found in a study of shared clonotypes between healthy human individuals. Naive CD8 cells, CD45RO-negative and positively selected for CCR7, excluded terminally differentiated effector memory CD45RA+ cells. The repertoire was sequenced with immunoSEQ multiplex PCR; TCRdb's copy has only in-frame clones and lacks some. There are 700,000 to 950,000 clones in the sample; 90% to 98% occur only once, and less than 0.3% lies in the top ten. Study-wide results and limits: Blood was the only sampled material, and tissue repertoires likely differ.

The V gene's germline CDR1 is SGHRS and CDR2 YFSETQ. The CDR3 spans 12 residues. V shed 3 bases and J shed 3 bases, with 7 bases lying between them. About this clone: Its antigen remains unidentified.

Sequencing used naive CD8+ T cells sorted from blood. The receptor comes from a man between 25 and 39 years old in good health. This sequence joins TRBV5-1 and TRBJ2-7, with D perhaps matching TRBD1 (5 bases). CDR3 coding DNA: TGCGCCAGCAGCTCAGGGAACTACGAGCAGTACTTC. Its translation is CASSSGNYEQYF.